This T cell receptor beta chain is drawn from a study of CD8 T cells in Susac syndrome. The CDR3 has 15 amino acids. Trimming took 2 bases from V and 3 from J, leaving 12 bases between them. The germline V gene has CDR1 MNHEY and CDR2 SMNVEV (reference sequence). Random hexamers were used to reverse transcribe an amount of roughly 0.5 to 1 ug RNA. An immunoSEQ multiplex PCR generated amplified TCR beta CDR3 products spanning 54 Vbeta and 13 Jbeta. TCRdb re-derived calls from the immunoSEQ multiplex PCR reads in MiXCR, one entry per CDR3 protein. The profile shows approximately 170,000 distinct CDR3 sequences, 85% to 95% of them singletons. Sequencing of TCR beta was carried out in blood CD8+ and CD4+ T cells. Controls were drawn from healthy donors and were matched for age and sex.

This sequence originates from a human donor in good health. J is TRBJ2-3 and V is TRBV27; a possible D gene is TRBD2 (5 bases). Sample: CD4+ T cells from PBMCs. Here the CDR3 reads CASSLRWRKTDTQYF. The DNA for the CDR3 is TGTGCCAGCAGTTTAAGATGGAGGAAGACAGATACGCAGTATTTT.